This is a list of T cell receptor beta chains from one sample in a study of CD8+ T cells in alopecia areata. Profiling relied on immunoSEQ multiplex PCR, and the TCRdb table lists in-frame clones only, not all of them. The sample consists of 200,000 to 250,000 clones, about 60% of them appearing once. Sequenced here: CD4+ T cells sorted from blood, sampled at week 0. These receptors all stem from a human donor with alopecia areata. CDR3s include the opening cysteine and the closing phenylalanine or tryptophan. Fields, in order: V gene, D gene, J gene, clone size, CDR3 DNA, CDR3 protein. The D gene is left open where the match is weak. Size is omitted from some rows. Given values are once, few, many or a class for expanded clones.

TRBV2	-	TRBJ2-1	-	TGTGCCAGCAGAAGAGGAGGGTTGAGGGACTCCTACAATGAGCAGTTCTTC	CASRRGGLRDSYNEQFF
TRBV29-1	TRBD1	TRBJ1-2	few	TGCAGCGTCAGGGGGGGGCATGGAGGCTACACCTTC	CSVRGGHGGYTF
TRBV9	TRBD2	TRBJ2-3	-	TGTGCCAGCAGCGCGACTAGCGGGATCGGCACAGATACGCAGTATTTT	CASSATSGIGTDTQYF
TRBV30	-	TRBJ1-2	-	TGTGCCTGGAGTGGACGGGGGTCCTATGGCTACACCTTC	CAWSGRGSYGYTF
TRBV18	-	TRBJ2-1	-	TGTGCCAGCTCCCGACCCTTCCGGGACGCTGGAGGACGGCAGTTCTTC	CASSRPFRDAGGRQFF
TRBV29-1	-	TRBJ2-2	few	TGCAGCGTTGAAGTAAGGGGCACCGGGGAGCTGTTTTTT	CSVEVRGTGELFF
TRBV6-5	TRBD1	TRBJ1-2	few	TGTGCCAGCAGTTCGGACAGGGGGCATGGCTACACCTTC	CASSSDRGHGYTF
TRBV5-6	-	TRBJ1-1	few	TGTGCCAGCAGCTTGTTTGGCCAGGGGACGGGTGGAGCTTTCTTT	CASSLFGQGTGGAFF
TRBV27	-	TRBJ1-2	-	TGTGCCAGCAGTTTACGGGCCTTTGGCTATGGCTACACCTTC	CASSLRAFGYGYTF
TRBV4-2	-	TRBJ1-2	-	TGTGCCAGCAGCCAAGATAAAGGGGAAGGCTACACCTTC	CASSQDKGEGYTF
TRBV5-1	TRBD1	TRBJ1-4	-	TGCGCCAGCAGCCAAGGGACAGCAAGGGGAACTAATGAAAAACTGTTTTTT	CASSQGTARGTNEKLFF
TRBV6-5	TRBD1	TRBJ2-3	-	TGTGCCAGCAGTAGGCTGGACAGGGCCCTGGATACGCAGTATTTT	CASSRLDRALDTQYF
TRBV11-1	-	TRBJ1-1	-	TGTGCCAGCAGCCCGAGAGGGAACACTGAAGCTTTCTTT	CASSPRGNTEAFF
TRBV5-6	-	TRBJ1-5	-	TGTGCCAGCAGCTTGGGAGTGCTCTTAGGTCAGCCCCAGCATTTT	CASSLGVLLGQPQHF
TRBV4-1	TRBD2	TRBJ2-1	-	TGCGCCAGCAGCCAAGTTGATTTGGGACTAGCGGGGTCGAATGAGCAGTTCTTC	CASSQVDLGLAGSNEQFF
TRBV2	-	TRBJ1-1	few	TGTGCCAGCAGTTCGACATTCATGAACACTGAAGCTTTCTTT	CASSSTFMNTEAFF
TRBV5-4	-	TRBJ2-1	few	TGTGCCAGCAGCTTGGCCGCTGCGTACAATGAGCAGTTCTTC	CASSLAAAYNEQFF
TRBV6-5	-	TRBJ2-2	once	TGTGCCAGCAGCCAAGGGGCAGCTAACACCGGGGAGCTGTTTTTT	CASSQGAANTGELFF
TRBV30	TRBD1	TRBJ2-7	-	TGTGCCTGGAGTCACAGGGGGAAAGGCTCCTACGAGCAGTACTTC	CAWSHRGKGSYEQYF
TRBV2	TRBD1	TRBJ1-1	-	TGTGCCAGCAGTGAACAGGGGGTCCGGGGCACTGAAGCTTTCTTT	CASSEQGVRGTEAFF
TRBV11-2	-	TRBJ2-6	-	TGTGCCAGCAGCTTAGTTTCCAGCTCCTCTGGGGCCAACGTCCTGACTTTC	CASSLVSSSSGANVLTF
TRBV4-1	-	TRBJ1-1	few	TGCGCCAGCAGCCAAGATATGTTCGCTGGGGAAGCTTTCTTT	CASSQDMFAGEAFF
TRBV2	-	TRBJ2-3	-	TGTGCCAGCAGTGACCGGGGGCTGGCAGATACGCAGTATTTT	CASSDRGLADTQYF
TRBV19	TRBD1	TRBJ2-7	-	TGTGCCAGTAGTACACAGGGGGCGTCCTACGAGCAGTACTTC	CASSTQGASYEQYF
TRBV30	TRBD1	TRBJ2-1	-	TGTGCCTGGGGTGGACAGGTGATCTACAATGAGCAGTTCTTC	CAWGGQVIYNEQFF
TRBV2	-	TRBJ1-6	-	TGTGCCAGCAGTGAATCCAGGGGTTCTAATTCACCCCTCCACTTT	CASSESRGSNSPLHF
TRBV30	-	TRBJ2-2	few	TGTGCCTGGAGTCGTGAGGTCGGGGAGCTGTTTTTT	CAWSREVGELFF
TRBV29-1	TRBD2	TRBJ2-1	-	TGCAGCGTCGACAAAGCGGGGGGTTCCTACAATGAGCAGTTCTTC	CSVDKAGGSYNEQFF
TRBV29-1	-	TRBJ1-5	few	TGCAGCGTTGGGGAGGGGCATCAGCCCCAGCATTTT	CSVGEGHQPQHF
TRBV5-1	-	TRBJ1-1	-	TGCGCCAGCAGCTCAAAGACCGGAGGAAAAGGAACTGAAGCTTTCTTT	CASSSKTGGKGTEAFF
TRBV29-1	TRBD1	TRBJ1-2	-	TGCAGCGTTGGGGCCGGGACAGCCGAAGTTGCCTATGGCTACACCTTC	CSVGAGTAEVAYGYTF
TRBV7-9	TRBD2	TRBJ2-5	few	TGTGCCAGCAGCTCTAGCGGGAGGCACCAAGAGACCCAGTACTTC	CASSSSGRHQETQYF
TRBV2	TRBD1	TRBJ1-2	-	TGTGCCAGCAGCCGGACAGGGTACGATGGCTACACCTTC	CASSRTGYDGYTF
TRBV30	TRBD1	TRBJ1-6	-	TGTGCCTGGACGTACGCAGGGGGCTTTAATTCACCCCTCCACTTT	CAWTYAGGFNSPLHF
TRBV5-1	-	TRBJ2-1	once	TGCGCCAGCAGCTTGGGCAGCTACAATGAGCAGTTCTTC	CASSLGSYNEQFF
TRBV4-1	-	TRBJ2-7	-	TGCGCCAGCAGCCAAGTAGGGGGACACCCCTACGAGCAGTACTTC	CASSQVGGHPYEQYF
TRBV5-5	-	TRBJ2-3	few	TGTGCCAGCAGCTTGAGGGCCACAGATACGCAGTATTTT	CASSLRATDTQYF
TRBV9	-	TRBJ1-6	-	TGTGCCAGCAGCGTAGCCGGGACCACGGGTTCACCCCTCCACTTT	CASSVAGTTGSPLHF
TRBV18	-	TRBJ2-3	-	TGTGCCAGCTCAGATAACACAGATACGCAGTATTTT	CASSDNTDTQYF
TRBV20-1	-	TRBJ2-7	-	TGCAGTGCTAGAAGGGACTACGAGCAGTACTTC	CSARRDYEQYF
TRBV7-9	-	TRBJ1-4	-	TGTGCCAGCAGCTTAGCAATTTCGGATTATAATGAAAAACTGTTTTTT	CASSLAISDYNEKLFF
TRBV7-8	TRBD1	TRBJ1-1	-	TGTGCCAGCAGCCAAGACAGGGCCTACACTGAAGCTTTCTTT	CASSQDRAYTEAFF
TRBV5-6	TRBD1	TRBJ2-7	-	TGTGCCAGCAGCTTGGTTGACAGGGCCTACGAGCAGTACTTC	CASSLVDRAYEQYF
TRBV29-1	-	TRBJ2-3	-	TGCAGCGCATTCATGAGTTTGGTCACAGATACGCAGTATTTT	CSAFMSLVTDTQYF
TRBV15	-	TRBJ1-2	once	TGTGCCACCAGCAAAGGTAGAGAAGGGAACTATGGCTACACCTTC	CATSKGREGNYGYTF